A selection of T cell receptor beta chains follows, all from one sample in a study of graft-versus-host responses after intestinal transplantation. The assay was immunoSEQ multiplex PCR, and TCRdb's table has in-frame clones only and misses some. The data show around 18,000 clones, with around 90% seen just once and roughly 2.1% held by the top ten. The source material was PBMCs, sampled around 350 days after transplant. The receptors were gathered from a human patient who received an intestinal transplant, so some T cells may come from the graft donor. The CDR3 runs from the conserved cysteine through the conserved F or W. A D gene is named only where the DNA matches it firmly. The size of a clone is reported for some rows only, either as once, few or many, or as a class for expanded clones.

TRBV6-1,.,.,15,TRBJ1-4,CASSITQGANEKLFF,TGTGCCAGCAGTATCACACAGGGAGCTAATGAAAAACTGTTTTTT
TRBV9,.,.,15,TRBJ2-1,CASSVDGGRQAEQFF,TGTGCCAGCAGCGTAGATGGGGGAAGGCAGGCTGAGCAGTTCTTC
TRBV6-9,TRBD1,once,14,TRBJ2-7,CASSYSTGGYEQYF,TGTGCCAGCAGTTACTCGACAGGGGGCTACGAGCAGTACTTC
TRBV6-6,TRBD1,.,15,TRBJ1-1,CASSYSGQGNTEAFF,TGTGCCAGCAGTTACTCGGGACAGGGAAACACTGAAGCTTTCTTT
TRBV2,.,.,14,TRBJ2-7,CASLGTAVSYEQYF,TGTGCCAGCCTCGGGACCGCAGTCTCCTACGAGCAGTACTTC
TRBV5-1,TRBD2,.,17,TRBJ2-1,CASSPGLAGEYWSEQFF,TGCGCCAGCAGCCCGGGACTAGCGGGAGAGTATTGGAGTGAGCAGTTCTTC
TRBV5-1,.,once,16,TRBJ1-6,CASSLSQIGGDSPLHF,TGCGCCAGCAGCTTGAGCCAGATAGGTGGGGATTCACCCCTCCACTTT
TRBV6-4,.,.,14,TRBJ2-3,CASSDSINTDTQYF,TGTGCCAGCAGTGACTCGATAAACACAGATACGCAGTATTTT
TRBV5-1,TRBD1,.,16,TRBJ1-4,CASRPGQGATNEKLFF,TGCGCCAGCAGGCCGGGACAGGGGGCAACTAATGAAAAACTGTTTTTT
TRBV28,.,.,15,TRBJ2-5,CASSFSNSARGTQYF,TGTGCCAGCAGTTTCTCTAACAGTGCGAGGGGGACCCAGTACTTC
TRBV29-1,.,.,13,TRBJ2-3,CSVAAPREDTQYF,TGCAGCGTTGCAGCGCCCCGGGAGGATACGCAGTATTTT
TRBV7-8,.,.,13,TRBJ1-4,CASSRNREEKLFF,TGTGCCAGCAGCCGCAACAGGGAGGAAAAACTGTTTTTT